The sequence of this TCR beta chain was determined in a study of blood T cell repertoires in COVID-19. This CDR3 contains 12 residues. The junction had 3 bases not matched to a gene; V was cut back by 5 bases and J by 3 bases. Germline lookup yields CDR1 SQVTM and CDR2 ANQGSEA. Sequencing was performed with immunoSEQ multiplex PCR; in TCRdb, only in-frame clones are kept and a portion is missing. The repertoire consists of fewer than 400,000 clones, with approximately 86% occurring once and the leading ten covering 8.9%. Material for sequencing was PBMCs or T cells enriched from blood (not recorded which). V usage is TRBV29-1 and J usage is TRBJ1-1; 7 bases align to TRBD1. This clonotype was sampled from a woman aged 18-29 years who had recovered from COVID-19. CDR3 sequence (DNA): TGCAGCGTTCGACAGGGTTACACTGAAGCTTTCTTT. As protein: CSVRQGYTEAFF.